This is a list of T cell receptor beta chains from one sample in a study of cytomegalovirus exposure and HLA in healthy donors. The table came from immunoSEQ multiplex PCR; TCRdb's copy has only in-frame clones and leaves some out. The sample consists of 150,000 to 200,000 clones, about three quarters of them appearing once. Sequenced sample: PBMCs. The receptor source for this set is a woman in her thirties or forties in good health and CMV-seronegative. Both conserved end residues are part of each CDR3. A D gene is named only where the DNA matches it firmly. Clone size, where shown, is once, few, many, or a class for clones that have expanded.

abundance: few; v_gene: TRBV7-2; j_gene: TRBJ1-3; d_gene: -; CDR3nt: TGTGCCAGCAGCTTAGACGGACAGTTCCTTTCTGGAAACACCATATATTTT; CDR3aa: CASSLDGQFLSGNTIYF
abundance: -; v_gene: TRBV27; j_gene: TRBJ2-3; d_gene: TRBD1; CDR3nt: TGTGCCAGCAGTTTCGTCTTTGGACAGGGACCAGATACGCAGTATTTT; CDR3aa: CASSFVFGQGPDTQYF
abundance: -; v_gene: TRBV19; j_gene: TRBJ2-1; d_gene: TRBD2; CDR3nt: TGTGCCAGTAGACCCAGGGGGCCCGGGACTAGCGGATACAATGAGCAGTTCTTC; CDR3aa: CASRPRGPGTSGYNEQFF
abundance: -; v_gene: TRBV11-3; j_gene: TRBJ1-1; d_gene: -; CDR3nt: TGTGCCAGCAGCTTAGAGCCAGGGAACACTGAAGCTTTCTTT; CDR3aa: CASSLEPGNTEAFF
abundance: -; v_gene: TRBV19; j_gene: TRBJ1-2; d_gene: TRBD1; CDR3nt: TGTGCCAGTAGTATGGGACAGGAAGTTGGCTACACCTTC; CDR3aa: CASSMGQEVGYTF
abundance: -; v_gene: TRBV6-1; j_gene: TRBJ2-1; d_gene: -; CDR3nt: TGTGCCAGCAGTTCGGAGGGAAATGAGCAGTTCTTC; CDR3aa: CASSSEGNEQFF
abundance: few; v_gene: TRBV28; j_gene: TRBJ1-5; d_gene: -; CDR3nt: TGTGCCAGCAGTGGGGCCACTAATCAGCCCCAGCATTTT; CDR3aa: CASSGATNQPQHF
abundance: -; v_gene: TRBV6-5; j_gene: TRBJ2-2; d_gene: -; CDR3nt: TGTGCCAGCAGTTGGACAGCCGGGGAGCTGTTTTTT; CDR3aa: CASSWTAGELFF
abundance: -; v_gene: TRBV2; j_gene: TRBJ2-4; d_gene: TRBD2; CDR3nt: TGTGCCAGCAGTGATCTAGCGGGAGGGAAAAACATTCAGTACTTC; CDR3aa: CASSDLAGGKNIQYF
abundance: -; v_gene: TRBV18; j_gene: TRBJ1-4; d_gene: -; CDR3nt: TGTGCCAGCTCCGATACCAGGGAAAAACTGTTTTTT; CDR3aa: CASSDTREKLFF
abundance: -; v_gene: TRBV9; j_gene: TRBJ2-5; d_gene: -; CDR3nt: TGTGCCAGCAGCGTAGGTGGGCTCCAAGAGACCCAGTACTTC; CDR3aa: CASSVGGLQETQYF
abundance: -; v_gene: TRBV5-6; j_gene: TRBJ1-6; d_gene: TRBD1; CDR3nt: TGTGCCAGCAGCTTGGGTCGCAGGGGGTACTCACCCCTCCACTTT; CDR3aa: CASSLGRRGYSPLHF
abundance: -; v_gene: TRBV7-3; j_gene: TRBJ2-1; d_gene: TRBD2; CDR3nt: TGTGCCAGCAGCCCTAGCGGGAGAACCTACAATGAGCAGTTCTTC; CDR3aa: CASSPSGRTYNEQFF
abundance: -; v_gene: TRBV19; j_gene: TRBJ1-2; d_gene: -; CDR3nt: TGTGCCAGTAGTATAGGGGAGGGTGGCTACACCTTC; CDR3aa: CASSIGEGGYTF
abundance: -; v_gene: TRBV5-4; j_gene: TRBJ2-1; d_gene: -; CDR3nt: TGTGCCAGCAGCTTGGAGACAGGTGGCTACAATGAGCAGTTCTTC; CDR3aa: CASSLETGGYNEQFF
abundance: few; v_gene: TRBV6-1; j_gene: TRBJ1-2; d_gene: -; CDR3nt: TGTGCCAGCAGTGATCTAGGTGGCTACACCTTC; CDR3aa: CASSDLGGYTF
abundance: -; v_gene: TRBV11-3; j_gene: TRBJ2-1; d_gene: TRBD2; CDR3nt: TGTGCCAGCAGCTTAGATAATCGCGCAGCGGGGGGCAATGAGCAGTTCTTC; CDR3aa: CASSLDNRAAGGNEQFF
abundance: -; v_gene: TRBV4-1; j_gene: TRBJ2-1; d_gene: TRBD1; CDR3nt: TGCGCCAGCAGCCAAGATCGGGGAAGGACAGGGGAGCTCAATGAGCAGTTCTTC; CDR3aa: CASSQDRGRTGELNEQFF
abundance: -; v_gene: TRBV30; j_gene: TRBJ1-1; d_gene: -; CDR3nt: TGTGCCAGTAACAGCGGGAGACCGAACACTGAAGCTTTCTTT; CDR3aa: CASNSGRPNTEAFF
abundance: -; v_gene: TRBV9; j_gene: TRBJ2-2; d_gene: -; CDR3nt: TGTGCCAGCAGCCCATACTTAACCGGGGACACCGGGGAGCTGTTTTTT; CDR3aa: CASSPYLTGDTGELFF
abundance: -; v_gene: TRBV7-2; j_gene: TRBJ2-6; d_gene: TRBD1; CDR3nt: TGTGCCAGCAGCTCCACAGGGGTCGGGGCCAACGTCCTGACTTTC; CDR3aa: CASSSTGVGANVLTF
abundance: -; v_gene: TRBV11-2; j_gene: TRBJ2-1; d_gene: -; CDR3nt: TGTGCCAGCAGCTTAGAGGCTAGCGTTTACAATGAGCAGTTCTTC; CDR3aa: CASSLEASVYNEQFF
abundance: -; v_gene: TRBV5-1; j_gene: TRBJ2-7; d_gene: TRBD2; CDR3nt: TGCGCCAGCAGCTTACTAGCGGGAAAGAACGAGCAGTACTTC; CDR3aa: CASSLLAGKNEQYF
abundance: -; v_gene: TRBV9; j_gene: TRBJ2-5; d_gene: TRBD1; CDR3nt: TGTGCCAGCAGCGTAGAAGACAGGGCCTACCCAGAAGAGACCCAGTACTTC; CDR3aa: CASSVEDRAYPEETQYF
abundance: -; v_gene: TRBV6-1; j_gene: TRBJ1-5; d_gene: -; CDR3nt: TGTGCCATCCGTACAGGATATAGCAATCAGCCCCAGCATTTT; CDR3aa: CAIRTGYSNQPQHF
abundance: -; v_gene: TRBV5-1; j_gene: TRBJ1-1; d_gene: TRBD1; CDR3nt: TGCGCCAGCAGCTTCCAGGGGGCCCTGAACACTGAAGCTTTCTTT; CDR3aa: CASSFQGALNTEAFF
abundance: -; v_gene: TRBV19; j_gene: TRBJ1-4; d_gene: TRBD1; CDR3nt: TGTGCCAGTAGTATGGGACAGGGATTATTGTTTTTT; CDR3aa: CASSMGQGLLFF
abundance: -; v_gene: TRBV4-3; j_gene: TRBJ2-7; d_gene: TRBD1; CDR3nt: TGCGCCAGCAGCCAAGATGACAGGGACGGGGTTTACGAGCAGTACTTC; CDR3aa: CASSQDDRDGVYEQYF
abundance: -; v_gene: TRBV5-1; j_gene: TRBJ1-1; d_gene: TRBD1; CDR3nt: TGCGCCAGCAGCCGCCAGGGGGAAGGAGCCACTGAAGCTTTCTTT; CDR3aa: CASSRQGEGATEAFF
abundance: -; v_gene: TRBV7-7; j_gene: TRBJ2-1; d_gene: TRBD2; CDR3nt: TGTGCTAGCAGCTACGGACTAGATAGGCACAATGAGCAGTTCTTC; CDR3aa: CASSYGLDRHNEQFF
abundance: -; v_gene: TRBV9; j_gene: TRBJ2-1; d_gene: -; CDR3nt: TGTGCCAGCAGCGTAGATCAAGCGGAGTACAATGAGCAGTTCTTC; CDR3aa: CASSVDQAEYNEQFF
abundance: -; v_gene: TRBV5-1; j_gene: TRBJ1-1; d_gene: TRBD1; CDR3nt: TGCGCCAGCAGCTCAAGGACAGGGTTCATGAACACTGAAGCTTTCTTT; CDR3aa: CASSSRTGFMNTEAFF
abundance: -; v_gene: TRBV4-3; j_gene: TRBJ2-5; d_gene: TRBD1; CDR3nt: TGCGCCAGCAGCCAAGGTATCGGACAGGGGTTTTTAGAGACCCAGTACTTC; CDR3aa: CASSQGIGQGFLETQYF
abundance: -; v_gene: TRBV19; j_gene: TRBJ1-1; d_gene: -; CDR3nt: TGTGCCAGCGGACCGGGGGGCACTGAAGCTTTCTTT; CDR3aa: CASGPGGTEAFF
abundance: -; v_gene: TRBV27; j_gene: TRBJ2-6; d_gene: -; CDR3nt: TGTGCCAGCAGTTCCCCAGGCCGAGACATGTTAACGACCTCTGGGGCCAACGTCCTGACTTTC; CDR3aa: CASSSPGRDMLTTSGANVLTF
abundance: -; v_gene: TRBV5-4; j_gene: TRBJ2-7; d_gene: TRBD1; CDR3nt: TGTGCCAGCAGCCCGGACAGGGGGCCCTACGAGCAGTACTTC; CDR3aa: CASSPDRGPYEQYF
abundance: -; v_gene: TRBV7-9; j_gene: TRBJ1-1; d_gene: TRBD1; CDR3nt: TGTGCCAGCAGCCGTTACTGGGACAGCCCAAACACTGAAGCTTTCTTT; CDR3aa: CASSRYWDSPNTEAFF
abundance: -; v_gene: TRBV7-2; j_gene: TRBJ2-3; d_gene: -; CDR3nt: TGTGCCAGCAGCTTAGAGCGCCTAAAGGATACGCAGTATTTT; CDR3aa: CASSLERLKDTQYF
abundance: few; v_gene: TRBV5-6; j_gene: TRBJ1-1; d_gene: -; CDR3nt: TGTGCCAGCAGCTTCTCAGACTACACTGAAGCTTTCTTT; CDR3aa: CASSFSDYTEAFF
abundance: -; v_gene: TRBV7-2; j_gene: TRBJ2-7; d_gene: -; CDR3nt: TGTGCCAGCAGTCCGCAGCGCAATTCCTACGAGCAGTACTTC; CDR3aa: CASSPQRNSYEQYF